A selection of T cell receptor beta chains follows, all from one sample in a study of OX40 agonist ivuxolimab in advanced cancers. Generated by immunoSEQ multiplex PCR, the TCRdb table keeps only in-frame clones and is missing some. The sample lists 60,000 to 80,000 clones; 89% were seen once. The source material was CD4+ or CD8+ T cells sorted from blood, sampled in a trial of the OX40 agonist ivuxolimab. Receptors were obtained from an adult with an advanced solid tumor such as melanoma, head and neck, liver or kidney cancer. Both conserved end residues are part of each CDR3. D genes are given only for firm matches. Size is stated for part of the rows, as once, few or many counts, or as a class when the clone is expanded.

clone_size	v_call	j_call	d_call	cdr3_nt	cdr3_aa
-	TRBV5-4	TRBJ2-3	TRBD2	TGTGCCAGCAGCCCCATTCTAGCGGGTGGCACAGATACGCAGTATTTT	CASSPILAGGTDTQYF
once	TRBV19	TRBJ1-5	TRBD1	TGTGCCAGTAGTATAGGAGGGGGCAGGAGCAATCAGCCCCAGCATTTT	CASSIGGGRSNQPQHF
-	TRBV7-9	TRBJ1-1	TRBD1	TGTGCCAGCAGCTCCTGGGACAGGGGGATCACTGAAGCTTTCTTT	CASSSWDRGITEAFF
-	TRBV5-1	TRBJ2-3	-	TGCGCCAGCAGCTTGGGGGAAGGTTCAGGGGCGCAGTATTTT	CASSLGEGSGAQYF
-	TRBV5-5	TRBJ1-5	-	TGTGCCAGCAGCTTTCCGGGGGCGGGCCAGCCCCAGCATTTT	CASSFPGAGQPQHF
-	TRBV11-3	TRBJ2-5	-	TGTGCCAGCAGCGCCGGGAACCAAGAGACCCAGTACTTC	CASSAGNQETQYF
-	TRBV6-1	TRBJ2-5	TRBD1	TGTGCCGGCAGTCGGGGACAGGGAAGGAAAGAGACCCAGTACTTC	CAGSRGQGRKETQYF
few	TRBV7-9	TRBJ1-6	TRBD1	TGTGCCAGCAGCCGGGACAGGGACCTCTATAATTCACCCCTCCACTTT	CASSRDRDLYNSPLHF
-	TRBV4-1	TRBJ1-4	TRBD1	TGCGCCAGCAGAGACAGGGCGGGGAGTGAAAAACTGTTTTTT	CASRDRAGSEKLFF
-	TRBV7-2	TRBJ2-7	-	TGTGCCAGCAGCTATCAGGGGGGGTTGGCCTACGAGCAGTACTTC	CASSYQGGLAYEQYF
few	TRBV5-1	TRBJ1-1	-	TGCGCCAGCAGTCAGGTCGGGGACACTGAAGCTTTCTTT	CASSQVGDTEAFF
-	TRBV2	TRBJ1-5	-	TGTGCCAGCAGCCCAAGGGGCAGGGACGGTCAGCCCCAGCATTTT	CASSPRGRDGQPQHF
-	TRBV5-1	TRBJ1-6	-	TGCGCCAGCAGCTCGGGGTATAATTCACCCCTCCACTTT	CASSSGYNSPLHF
-	TRBV11-2	TRBJ1-6	-	TGTGCCAGCAGCTTTGGGGGGAGGAATAATTCACCCCTCCACTTT	CASSFGGRNNSPLHF
-	TRBV7-3	TRBJ2-3	-	TGTGCCAGCAGCTTAACGGGAAACAGGGCGCAGTATTTT	CASSLTGNRAQYF
-	TRBV4-1	TRBJ1-4	TRBD1	TGCGCCAGCAGCCTACCCGGGACAGGGAGTGAAAAACTGTTTTTT	CASSLPGTGSEKLFF
-	TRBV11-3	TRBJ2-2	TRBD1	TGTGCCAGCAGCTTCGACAGGGACACCGGGGAGCTGTTTTTT	CASSFDRDTGELFF
-	TRBV5-5	TRBJ2-7	TRBD2	TGTGCCAGCAGCCAAAGGGCTAGCGAGCGGGGTACACCCTACGAGCAGTACTTC	CASSQRASERGTPYEQYF